Included here is one T cell receptor (beta chain) sequence, with context. Its target antigen remains unknown. No base-level quality is on record; no much larger clone is a single base apart. This entry belongs to a study of T cells in Graves' hyperthyroidism and ophthalmopathy (dated 2019 in TCRdb). As for the study more broadly: To identify TCR V-J signatures that set the groups apart, the researchers used a discovery cohort of more than 95 patients, made up of 43 with Graves' ophthalmopathy and about 60 with stable Graves' hyperthyroidism. An independent validation cohort of around 19 hyperthyroidism patients and 15 or so patients who later progressed to ophthalmopathy tested prospective prediction of ophthalmopathy. For training and testing, the roughly 100 patients in the discovery cohort were randomly divided in a 7:3 ratio. Thyroid tissue and blood T-cell repertoires from several Graves' hyperthyroidism patients were also compared in the study. Once sampling was done, hyperthyroidism patients were given methimazole at a starting dose of 30 mg daily, whereas ophthalmopathy patients were given high-dose intravenous methylprednisolone. According to the paper, TCR Vbeta CDR3 sequencing was carried out on 120 to 150 peripheral blood samples, which came from about 45 ophthalmopathy, 70 to 80 hyperthyroidism and roughly 17 progressor patients.

Amplification of TCR beta CDR3 regions was carried out from RNA transcripts. The first round of RT-PCR for the TCR CDR3 was performed with the HTBI primer set and the Qiagen OneStep RT-PCR kit. A second multiplex PCR round built the libraries, followed by size selection and purification. Paired-end sequencing of the libraries was performed with 100 bp reads on an Illumina HiSeq2000. As for how the authors treated the data: Raw data were processed with SOAPnuke, discarding reads with adapters, uncalled bases, mean Phred below 15, or no exact constant-primer or identifier match. High-quality paired reads were merged using COPE v1.2.5, and each unique nucleotide sequence was defined as a clonotype. Clonotypes were aligned to IMGT TRBV, TRBD and TRBJ reference segments using MiTCR v1.1. Only V-J combinations with frequency above 0.0001, covering about 99% of repertoires, were analysed. The TCS score was defined as the ratio of F50 (clonal expansion) to E x V (chaos), calculated using BLOSUM62-based TCRdist between CDR3 peptides within each V-J. Welch's t-statistics and random forest reduced 500 to 550 V-J features to fewer than 15, which were used in a naive Bayes classifier (R e1071). Through fastp at Q25 and MiXCR, TCRdb rebuilt clones from the public reads, retaining in-frame beta chains. Records with the same CDR3 protein are collapsed into one entry carrying the most frequent genes and DNA. TCRdb's processing, not the authors' own work, is the source of the V and J calls. Within this sample are about 560,000 distinct CDR3 sequences, with 46% of them counted one time only. The ten largest clonotypes hold 8% to 8.5% of the sample.

Results the study describes overall, beyond this receptor: In validation, the model predicted progression to ophthalmopathy with roughly 70% sensitivity and around 72% specificity, a median of roughly seven months before onset. A 13 V-J signature model separated ophthalmopathy from stable hyperthyroidism, with about 88% sensitivity and 81.08% specificity in cross-validation and 80%/75% in testing. Most expanded thyroid clonotypes (frequency above 0.001) were also found in blood, which suggests that blood repertoires may mirror thyroid immune responses. No statistical method was used to fix the sample size in advance, and group allocation was not hidden from the investigators.

A patient counted as having stable Graves' hyperthyroidism if no progression to ophthalmopathy occurred over 18 months of follow-up. The hyperthyroidism patients were between 18 and 65 years old and newly diagnosed, with a disease duration of less than 2 months. Exclusion was applied to patients with uncontrolled infections, other autoimmune diseases, pregnancy or lactation. Diagnoses relied on clinical symptoms, serum thyroxine and TRAb, thyroid ultrasound and orbital computed tomography. Trizol reagent was used to extract total RNA, and RNA quality was then checked on an Agilent 2100 Bioanalyzer. CDR1 and CDR2 (ENHRY, SYGVKD) derive from the germline V gene. The CDR3 sequence holds 15 residues, the cysteine and phenylalanine included. The read is trimmed to its CDR3 DNA, 45 bases read in frame from base 1. V is pared back by 3 bases and J by 4 bases, with 12 bases lying between the germline termini.

The sequencing sample was made of peripheral blood or thyroid tissue (not recorded which). The chain employs TRBV10-3 and TRBJ1-4, with a weak D call of TRBD1 (5 bases match). The source is a woman in her late teens or twenties with Graves' hyperthyroidism. Donor details come from another sample of the same person, matched by shared clones. Here the CDR3 is given as CAISEVQGDNEKLFF. In nucleotides, the sequence is TGTGCCATCAGTGAAGTTCAGGGAGATAATGAAAAACTGTTTTTT.